This is a list of T cell receptor beta chains from one sample in a study of spatial heterogeneity in lung cancer. A single record per CDR3 protein comes from TCRdb applying MiXCR to the 5' RACE reads. Of about 22,000 distinct CDR3 sequences in the sample, under 9.5% were seen once. The sequences come from lung tumor tissue, collected at surgery. All receptors derive from a male donor with early-stage non-small cell lung cancer. CDR3s include the opening cysteine and the closing phenylalanine or tryptophan. Clone sizes are given selectively: once, few, many, or a class where the clone is expanded.

cdr3_length: 14
v_call: TRBV5-1
j_call: TRBJ1-1
clone_size: NA
cdr3_aa: CASSQRGWATEAFF

cdr3_length: 16
v_call: TRBV7-3
j_call: TRBJ2-3
clone_size: many
cdr3_aa: CASSSHGGARTDTQYF

cdr3_length: 14
v_call: TRBV28
j_call: TRBJ2-5
clone_size: many
cdr3_aa: CASSSVKGVETQYF

cdr3_length: 14
v_call: TRBV10-3
j_call: TRBJ2-7
clone_size: many
cdr3_aa: CATRGGPASYEQYF

cdr3_length: 12
v_call: TRBV7-6
j_call: TRBJ2-1
clone_size: few
cdr3_aa: CASSPRQNEQFF

cdr3_length: 12
v_call: TRBV10-3
j_call: TRBJ2-5
clone_size: many
cdr3_aa: CATSGGEETQYF

cdr3_length: 17
v_call: TRBV4-2
j_call: TRBJ2-1
clone_size: many
cdr3_aa: CASSQEPGLGESNEQFF

cdr3_length: 13
v_call: TRBV7-2
j_call: TRBJ2-3
clone_size: many
cdr3_aa: CASSLGSADTQYF

cdr3_length: 15
v_call: TRBV10-3
j_call: TRBJ1-1
clone_size: once
cdr3_aa: CAISGGTGSGTEAFF

cdr3_length: 14
v_call: TRBV11-3
j_call: TRBJ1-2
clone_size: many
cdr3_aa: CASSSRTALYGYTF

cdr3_length: 14
v_call: TRBV12-3/TRBV12-4
j_call: TRBJ2-7
clone_size: many
cdr3_aa: CASSLPQESYEQYF

cdr3_length: 14
v_call: TRBV18
j_call: TRBJ2-5
clone_size: many
cdr3_aa: CASSASSGVETQYF

cdr3_length: 14
v_call: TRBV6-5
j_call: TRBJ1-1
clone_size: NA
cdr3_aa: CASSYRSGAREAFF

cdr3_length: 14
v_call: TRBV7-9
j_call: TRBJ2-6
clone_size: NA
cdr3_aa: CASSLQGTADVLTF

cdr3_length: 15
v_call: TRBV9
j_call: TRBJ2-1
clone_size: many
cdr3_aa: CASSVGPTSANEQFF

cdr3_length: 15
v_call: TRBV20-1
j_call: TRBJ2-7
clone_size: few
cdr3_aa: CSARTGSVSSYEQYF

cdr3_length: 12
v_call: TRBV6-6
j_call: TRBJ2-7
clone_size: few
cdr3_aa: CASSYSRLEQYF

cdr3_length: 15
v_call: TRBV28
j_call: TRBJ2-1
clone_size: many
cdr3_aa: CASSGTSGMYNEQFF

cdr3_length: 15
v_call: TRBV15
j_call: TRBJ2-7
clone_size: many
cdr3_aa: CATSPGKLSSYEQYF

cdr3_length: 14
v_call: TRBV29-1
j_call: TRBJ2-1
clone_size: many
cdr3_aa: CSGQGDHKYNEQFF

cdr3_length: 15
v_call: TRBV7-9
j_call: TRBJ2-1
clone_size: many
cdr3_aa: CASSRTSGSLNEQFF

cdr3_length: 15
v_call: TRBV20-1
j_call: TRBJ1-4
clone_size: many
cdr3_aa: CSARPSGRLNEKLFF

cdr3_length: 15
v_call: TRBV5-6
j_call: TRBJ1-5
clone_size: many
cdr3_aa: CASPNERDGNQPQHF

cdr3_length: 15
v_call: TRBV5-1
j_call: TRBJ2-3
clone_size: few
cdr3_aa: CASRLERVSADTQYF

cdr3_length: 14
v_call: TRBV29-1
j_call: TRBJ1-3
clone_size: NA
cdr3_aa: CSVVTVLSGNTIYF

cdr3_length: 12
v_call: TRBV20-1
j_call: TRBJ1-1
clone_size: few
cdr3_aa: CSALKRNTEAFF

cdr3_length: 14
v_call: TRBV2
j_call: TRBJ2-3
clone_size: NA
cdr3_aa: CASSREFTRDTQYF

cdr3_length: 15
v_call: TRBV11-1
j_call: TRBJ2-7
clone_size: medium-sized
cdr3_aa: CASSRSGSMFYEQYF

cdr3_length: 14
v_call: TRBV6-5
j_call: TRBJ2-1
clone_size: NA
cdr3_aa: CASRERATYNEQFF

cdr3_length: 17
v_call: TRBV5-1
j_call: TRBJ2-1
clone_size: many
cdr3_aa: CASSSDSIVPFYNEQFF

cdr3_length: 11
v_call: TRBV30
j_call: TRBJ2-3
clone_size: NA
cdr3_aa: CAWSPRDTQYF

cdr3_length: 16
v_call: TRBV7-6
j_call: TRBJ2-2
clone_size: NA
cdr3_aa: CASSSPGQGDTGELFF

cdr3_length: 13
v_call: TRBV18
j_call: TRBJ2-1
clone_size: NA
cdr3_aa: CASSPSVGPEQFF

cdr3_length: 14
v_call: TRBV6-2/TRBV6-3
j_call: TRBJ2-7
clone_size: few
cdr3_aa: CASTLLAGYPEQYF